This TCR beta chain emerged from a study of blood T cell repertoires in COVID-19. Across the whole study: From T cells, B-cell-depleted T cells, or PBMCs came the material, which was cDNA or gDNA.

This clone was seen just once. Study processing details: Scientists estimated how many nucleated cells there were by amplifying reference gene primers. Sequenced by immunoSEQ multiplex PCR; TCRdb stores in-frame clones only, minus some. The D gene and trimming were derived from the DNA, and the V and J assignments and clone size from that table. The repertoire holds 59,000 or so clones, with about 81% as singletons. This CDR3 has 15 residues. Germline V gene data show CDR1 as SGHNT and CDR2 as YYREEE (reference sequence). The V gene lost 3 bases and the J gene lost 4 bases, with 16 bases spanning the gap.

The chain employs TRBV5-4 and TRBJ2-5; the D gene is possibly TRBD2 (5 bases). The sequencing input was peripheral blood. This TCR came from a human donor in a cohort sampled during active COVID-19. In DNA form, the CDR3 reads TGTGCCAGCAGCTCGCTCTCGGGCCGGGGAGAGACCCAGTACTTC. This sequence encodes CASSSLSGRGETQYF. The full variable domain, completed using reference TRBV5-4 and TRBJ2-5, is ETGVTQSPTHLIKTRGQQVTLRCSSQSGHNTVSWYQQALGQGPQFIFQYYREEENGRGNFPPRFSGLQFPNYSSELNVNALELDDSALYLCASSSLSGRGETQYFGPGTRLLVL.